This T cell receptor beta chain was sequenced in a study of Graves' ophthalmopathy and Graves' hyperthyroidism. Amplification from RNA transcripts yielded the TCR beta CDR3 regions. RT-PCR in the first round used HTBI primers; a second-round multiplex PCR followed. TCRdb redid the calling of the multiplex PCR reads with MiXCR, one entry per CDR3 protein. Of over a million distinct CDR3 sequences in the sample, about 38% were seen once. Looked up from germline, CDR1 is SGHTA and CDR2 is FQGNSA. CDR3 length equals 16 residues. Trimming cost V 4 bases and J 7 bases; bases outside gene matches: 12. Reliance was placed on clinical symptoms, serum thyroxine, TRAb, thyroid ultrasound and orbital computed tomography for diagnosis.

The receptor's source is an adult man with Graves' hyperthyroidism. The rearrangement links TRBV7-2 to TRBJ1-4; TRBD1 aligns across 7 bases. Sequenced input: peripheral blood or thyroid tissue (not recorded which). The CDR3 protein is CASSSSNRGHTEKLFF. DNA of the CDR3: TGTGCCAGCAGCTCGAGCAACAGGGGACATACTGAAAAACTGTTTTTT.